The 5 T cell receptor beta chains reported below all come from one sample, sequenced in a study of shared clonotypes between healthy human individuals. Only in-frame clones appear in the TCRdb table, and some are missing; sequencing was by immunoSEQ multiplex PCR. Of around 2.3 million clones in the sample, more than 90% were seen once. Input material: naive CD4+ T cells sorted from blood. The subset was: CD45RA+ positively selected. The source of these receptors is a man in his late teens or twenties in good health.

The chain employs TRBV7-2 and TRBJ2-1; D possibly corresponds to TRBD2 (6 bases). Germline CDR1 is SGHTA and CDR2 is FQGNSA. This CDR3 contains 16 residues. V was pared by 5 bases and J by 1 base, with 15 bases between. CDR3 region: CASSPPGGGSYNEQFF. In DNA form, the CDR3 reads TGTGCCAGCAGCCCGCCCGGGGGAGGATCCTACAATGAGCAGTTCTTC.

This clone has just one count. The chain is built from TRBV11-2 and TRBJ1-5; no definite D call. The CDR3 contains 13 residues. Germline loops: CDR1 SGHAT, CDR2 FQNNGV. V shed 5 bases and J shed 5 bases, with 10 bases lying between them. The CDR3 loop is CASSPDLYQPQHF. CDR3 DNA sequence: TGTGCCAGCAGCCCAGACCTGTATCAGCCCCAGCATTTT.

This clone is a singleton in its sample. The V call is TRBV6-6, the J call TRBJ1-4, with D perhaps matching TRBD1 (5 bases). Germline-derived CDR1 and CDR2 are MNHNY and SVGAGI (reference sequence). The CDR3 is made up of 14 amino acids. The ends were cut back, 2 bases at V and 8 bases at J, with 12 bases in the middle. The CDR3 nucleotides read TGTGCCAGCAGTTACGGCAGGGACTCCGAAAAACTGTTTTTT. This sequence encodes CASSYGRDSEKLFF.

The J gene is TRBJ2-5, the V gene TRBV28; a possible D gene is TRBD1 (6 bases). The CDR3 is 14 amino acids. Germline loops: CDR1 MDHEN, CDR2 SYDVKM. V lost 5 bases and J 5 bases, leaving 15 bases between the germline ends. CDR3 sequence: CASSTPDSVETQYF. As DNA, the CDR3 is TGTGCCAGCAGTACCCCGGACAGTGTGGAGACCCAGTACTTC.

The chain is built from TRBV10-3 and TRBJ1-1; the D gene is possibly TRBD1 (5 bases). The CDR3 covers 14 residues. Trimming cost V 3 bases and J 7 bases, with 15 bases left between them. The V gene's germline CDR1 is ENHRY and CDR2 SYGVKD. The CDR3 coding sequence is TGTGCCATCAGTGATTGGCGGGGGGAGGATGAAGCTTTCTTT. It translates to CAISDWRGEDEAFF.